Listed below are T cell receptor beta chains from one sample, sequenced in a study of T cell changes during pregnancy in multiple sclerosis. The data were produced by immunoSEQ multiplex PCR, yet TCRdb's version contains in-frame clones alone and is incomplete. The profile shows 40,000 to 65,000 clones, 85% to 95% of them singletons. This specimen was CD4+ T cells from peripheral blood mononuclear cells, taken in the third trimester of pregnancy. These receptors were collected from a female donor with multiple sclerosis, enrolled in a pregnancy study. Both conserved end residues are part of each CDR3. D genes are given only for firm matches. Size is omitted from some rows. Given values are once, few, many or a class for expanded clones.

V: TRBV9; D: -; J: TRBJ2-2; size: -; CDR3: CASRLPTSYPNTGELFF; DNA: TGTGCCAGCAGGTTACCAACTAGTTACCCGAACACCGGGGAGCTGTTTTTT
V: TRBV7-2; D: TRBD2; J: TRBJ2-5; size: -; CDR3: CASSETSGRWETQYF; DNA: TGTGCCAGCAGCGAGACTAGCGGGAGATGGGAGACCCAGTACTTC
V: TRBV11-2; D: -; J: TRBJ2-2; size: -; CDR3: CASSLLRPGSGELFF; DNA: TGTGCCAGCAGCCTACTTCGTCCGGGGTCCGGGGAGCTGTTTTTT
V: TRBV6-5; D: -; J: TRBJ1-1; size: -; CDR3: CASSYGRNTEAFF; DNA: TGTGCCAGCAGTTACGGGAGGAACACTGAAGCTTTCTTT
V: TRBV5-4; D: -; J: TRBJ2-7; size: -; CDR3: CASSKTDSYEQYF; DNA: TGTGCCAGCAGCAAGACAGATTCCTACGAGCAGTACTTC
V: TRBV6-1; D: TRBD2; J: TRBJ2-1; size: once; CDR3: CASSEGSGRAVLYNEQFF; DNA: TGTGCCAGCAGTGAAGGGAGCGGGAGGGCCGTCCTTTACAATGAGCAGTTCTTC
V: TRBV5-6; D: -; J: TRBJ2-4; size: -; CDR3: CASRQGIGKNIQYF; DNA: TGTGCCAGCAGGCAGGGAATAGGCAAAAACATTCAGTACTTC
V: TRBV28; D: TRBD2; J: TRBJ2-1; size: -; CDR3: CASSRGLAGPSYNEQFF; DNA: TGTGCCAGCAGCCGAGGACTAGCGGGACCTTCCTACAATGAGCAGTTCTTC
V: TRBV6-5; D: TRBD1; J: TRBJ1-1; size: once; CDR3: CASSYQGGLNTEAFF; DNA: TGTGCCAGCAGTTACCAAGGGGGCTTGAACACTGAAGCTTTCTTT
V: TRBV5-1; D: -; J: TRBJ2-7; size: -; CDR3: CASSLGPGSYEQYF; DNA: TGCGCCAGCAGCTTGGGTCCAGGCTCCTACGAGCAGTACTTC
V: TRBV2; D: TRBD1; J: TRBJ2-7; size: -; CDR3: CASSLDRGYEQYF; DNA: TGTGCCAGCAGTCTGGACAGGGGGTACGAGCAGTACTTC
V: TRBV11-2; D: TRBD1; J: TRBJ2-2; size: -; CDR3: CASSPTGGKNTGELFF; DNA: TGTGCCAGCAGCCCGACAGGGGGCAAGAACACCGGGGAGCTGTTTTTT
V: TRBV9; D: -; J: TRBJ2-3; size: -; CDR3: CASSRATGTDTQYF; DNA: TGTGCCAGCAGTAGGGCCACAGGTACAGATACGCAGTATTTT
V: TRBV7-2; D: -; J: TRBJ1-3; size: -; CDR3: CASTFHSFSGNTIYF; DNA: TGTGCCAGCACTTTCCACTCTTTTTCTGGAAACACCATATATTTT
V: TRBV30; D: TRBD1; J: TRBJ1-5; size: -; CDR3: CAWSVQGNQPQHF; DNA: TGTGCCTGGAGTGTACAGGGGAATCAGCCCCAGCATTTT
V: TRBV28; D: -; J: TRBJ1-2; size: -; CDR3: CASSLLQGQGYTF; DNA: TGTGCCAGCAGTTTACTCCAGGGGCAGGGCTACACCTTC
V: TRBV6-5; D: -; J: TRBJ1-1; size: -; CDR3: CASLNGGGTEAFF; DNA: TGTGCCAGCCTTAACGGGGGGGGCACTGAAGCTTTCTTT
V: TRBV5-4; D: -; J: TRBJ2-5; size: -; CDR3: CASSLPGRETQYF; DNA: TGTGCCAGCAGCTTGCCAGGGCGGGAGACCCAGTACTTC
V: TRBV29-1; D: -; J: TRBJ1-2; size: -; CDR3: CSSDREPYGYTF; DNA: TGCAGCTCGGACCGGGAACCCTATGGCTACACCTTC